What follows is one T cell receptor beta chain and its context. CDR1 LNHDA and CDR2 SQIVND come from the germline V gene (reference sequence). CDR3 size: 15 residues. Trimming stripped 6 bases from V and 3 bases from J, with 15 bases between. Per the original data handling: Estimation of nucleated cell counts relied on the amplification of reference gene primers. Sequencing was performed with immunoSEQ multiplex PCR; in TCRdb, only in-frame clones are kept and a portion is missing. V and J calls and clone size are as listed in that table; D and trimming were resolved from the DNA. Of 200,000 to 300,000 clones detected, about 90% appear once; the ten largest clones hold under 3%. The data derive from a study of blood T cell repertoires in COVID-19. Looking at the study overall: There were acute and convalescent COVID-19 samples, and they came from the United States, Italy and Spain. Sources were T cells, B-cell-depleted T cells, or PBMCs; the material itself was cDNA or gDNA.

The TCR was taken from a person under 35 with COVID-19, enrolled during active disease. The sample comprised peripheral blood. The chain combines TRBV19 with TRBJ1-5; D remains ambiguous. CDR3 sequence: CASSTSVANNQPQHF. Written as DNA, the CDR3 is TGTGCCAGTAGCACTAGTGTCGCTAACAATCAGCCCCAGCATTTT.